Shown below are 25 T cell receptor beta chains from a single sample sequenced in a study of T cell responses to AZD1222 COVID-19 vaccine. TCRdb's copy holds only in-frame clones and misses some; the assay was immunoSEQ multiplex PCR. The data contain some 100,000 clones, roughly 90% of them seen just once; the ten biggest clones take up roughly 13%. This sample comprised peripheral blood, obtained on day 0 of MenACWY control vaccination. These receptors all come from an adult in good health.

The CDR3 DNA follows: TGCGCCAGCAGCCCCCGAACGCTAGCGGGAGACGGAGGGGAGCTGTTTTTT. It yields the protein CASSPRTLAGDGGELFF. The rearrangement links TRBV4-3 to TRBJ2-2; 10 bases line up with TRBD2. CDR1 and CDR2 from the germline V gene are LGHNA and YSLEER. V was clipped by 4 bases and J by 8 bases; unmatched bases: 13. The CDR3 runs to 17 residues.

The chain has TRBV6-2 or TRBV6-3 and TRBJ1-5; D is unclear. Germline CDR1 and CDR2: MNHEY and SVGEGT. Trimming pared 2 bases from V and 1 base from J, leaving 6 bases between. This CDR3 has 14 residues. The CDR3: CASSYGGSNQPQHF. The CDR3, as DNA: TGTGCCAGCAGTTACGGCGGGAGCAATCAGCCCCAGCATTTT.

V gene TRBV7-2 combines with J gene TRBJ2-7, with 7 positions matching TRBD1. Germline CDR1 SGHTA, CDR2 FQGNSA. This CDR3 spans 15 amino acids. The ends lost 5 bases at V and 6 bases at J; junction bases unmatched: 13. CDR3 sequence (DNA): TGTGCCAGCAGCCACATGGGACAGCAGAGGCGCGAGCAGTACTTC. This gives the protein CASSHMGQQRREQYF. Variable domain in full (rest from reference TRBV7-2 and TRBJ2-7): GAGVSQSPSNKVTEKGKDVELRCDPISGHTALYWYRQSLGQGLEFLIYFQGNSAPDKSGLPSDRFSAERTGGSVSTLTIQRTQQEDSAVYLCASSHMGQQRREQYFGPGTRLTVT.

The chain carries TRBV7-2 and TRBJ2-2, with D possibly being TRBD1 (6 bases). Germline values: CDR1 SGHTA, CDR2 FQGNSA. The CDR3 consists of 15 residues. Trimming shortened V by 2 bases and J by 4 bases, and 11 bases separated the two germline ends. The CDR3 reads CASSLLGGTTGELFF. In DNA form, the CDR3 reads TGTGCCAGCAGCTTATTAGGGGGAACCACCGGGGAGCTGTTTTTT.

V gene TRBV29-1 combines with J gene TRBJ2-2; D ambiguous. Between the trimmed V and J ends, which lost 5 bases and 1 base, there was a span of 5 bases. Germline CDR1 is SQVTM and CDR2 is ANQGSEA. The CDR3 runs to 12 residues. CDR3 bases: TGCAGCGTTCCGGGGAACACCGGGGAGCTGTTTTTT. Translating gives CSVPGNTGELFF.

This clone appeared a few times. The gene calls are TRBV7-8 and TRBJ1-5; D may be TRBD1 (5 bases). CDR1 is SGHVS, CDR2 FQNEAQ, per germline. The CDR3 sequence is 14 residues long. V lost 5 bases and J 6 bases, leaving 14 bases between the germline ends. CDR3 sequence (DNA): TGTGCCAGCAGCCCTCCGGGGGAGGGTCAGCCCCAGCATTTT. Translation gives CASSPPGEGQPQHF.

This sequence joins TRBV14 and TRBJ1-1; no definite D call. Trimming removed 3 bases from V and 1 base from J, with 6 bases in between. The CDR3 covers 13 residues. Germline V gene lookup returns CDR1 SGHDN and CDR2 FVKESK. The CDR3 region has the DNA TGTGCCAGCAGCCAGAGCAGGAACACTGAAGCTTTCTTT. It yields the protein CASSQSRNTEAFF.

V usage is TRBV27 and J usage is TRBJ2-7, with 10 positions matching TRBD2. V shed 4 bases, J shed 0 bases, and the junction held 15 bases outside the gene matches. This CDR3 comprises 19 residues. Germline assignment: CDR1 MNHEY and CDR2 SMNVEV (reference sequence). CDR3 nucleotides: TGTGCCAGCAGTTCAAAAGGTTCTAGCGGGAGCCCGTTCTCCTACGAGCAGTACTTC. It is translated as CASSSKGSSGSPFSYEQYF.

This chain joins TRBV10-3 and TRBJ2-7, with 8 bases identical to TRBD1. J was trimmed by 2 bases and V by 7 bases; bases with no gene match: 7. CDR1 is ENHRY and CDR2 is SYGVKD in the germline V gene. The CDR3 consists of 14 residues. The CDR3 bases are TGTGCCATCACCCGGACAGGGTCCACCTACGAGCAGTACTTC. As protein: CAITRTGSTYEQYF.

V gene TRBV11-3 combines with J gene TRBJ2-2, with 8 bases fitting TRBD2. This CDR3 has 18 amino acids. After removal of 0 bases from V and 4 bases from J, the junction contained 10 bases not matched to a gene. Germline-derived CDR1 and CDR2 are SGHNT and YENEEA. CDR3 in amino acids: CASSLDGGDGISTGELFF. Here the CDR3 DNA reads TGTGCCAGCAGCTTAGACGGGGGGGATGGGATCAGCACCGGGGAGCTGTTTTTT.

The gene calls are TRBV18 and TRBJ1-2, with 7 nucleotides matching TRBD1. This CDR3 is built from 14 residues. Germline V gene sequence: CDR1 KGHSH, CDR2 LQKENI. V lost 5 bases to trimming and J lost 2 bases; unmatched junction nucleotides: 5. The CDR3 DNA reads TGTGCCAGCTCATCCGGGACAGTAAACTATGGCTACACCTTC. Its protein is CASSSGTVNYGYTF.

This clone was seen once. This rearrangement joins TRBV2 to TRBJ2-2, with D perhaps TRBD1 (6 bases). The CDR3 is 14 amino acids. Germline V gives CDR1 SNHLY, CDR2 FYNNEI. V was pared by 4 bases and J by 5 bases, with 11 bases between. The CDR3 DNA is TGTGCCAGCAGTGGACCCACAGGGACCGGGGAGCTGTTTTTT. Translating it yields CASSGPTGTGELFF.

The CDR3 DNA reads as TGTGCCAGCAGCTTCTACCGGGGCTCGAACACCGGGGAGCTGTTTTTT. Residues: CASSFYRGSNTGELFF. The rearrangement uses TRBV5-4 and TRBJ2-2; D assignment may be TRBD1 or TRBD2 (5 bases each). CDR3 length: 16 residues. Per germline, CDR1 SGHNT and CDR2 YYREEE (reference sequence). V was trimmed by 2 bases and J by 0 bases, leaving 11 bases between them.

This clone was found once. The V and J genes are TRBV4-3 and TRBJ2-4, with a tentative D call TRBD2 (5 bases). The CDR3 runs to 17 residues. Trimming removed 4 bases at V and 0 bases at J, with 16 bases between. Germline CDR1 and CDR2: LGHNA and YSLEER. The CDR3 is CASSRRAEDLAKNIQYF. The DNA for the CDR3 is TGCGCCAGCAGCCGTCGAGCGGAGGACCTAGCCAAAAACATTCAGTACTTC.

This clone showed up just once. V and J are TRBV4-3 and TRBJ1-2, with D tentatively TRBD1 (5 bases). V was trimmed by 0 bases and J by 4 bases, leaving 9 bases between them. CDR1 and CDR2 (germline): LGHNA, YSLEER. The CDR3 covers 14 residues. The CDR3 region is CASSQDRGGYGYTF. The DNA for the CDR3 is TGCGCCAGCAGCCAAGATAGGGGTGGCTATGGCTACACCTTC.

The chain uses TRBV24-1 and TRBJ2-3; TRBD2 matches at 11 bases. V dropped 4 bases and J dropped 3; count of bases not matched to a gene: 14. The CDR3 sequence is 19 residues long. CDR1 is KGHDR, CDR2 SFDVKD, per germline. The CDR3 DNA sequence: TGTGCCACCAGTGACCTTGGGACGATAGCGGGAGGGGGGACAGATACGCAGTATTTT. It specifies CATSDLGTIAGGGTDTQYF.

The genes are TRBV12-3 or TRBV12-4 and TRBJ2-7; TRBD1 agrees at 7 bases. J gave up 3 bases and V 7 bases, and 6 bases lay outside the gene matches. CDR3 length: 13 amino acids. The CDR3 here is CASTEDRRYEQYF. CDR3 nucleotide sequence: TGTGCCAGCACCGAGGACAGGCGCTACGAGCAGTACTTC.

This chain connects TRBV18 to TRBJ1-2, with D unclear. Deletions cut 2 bases from V and 5 bases from J, with 6 bases between. Per germline, CDR1 KGHSH and CDR2 LQKENI. The CDR3 runs to 12 residues. DNA for the CDR3: TGTGCCAGCTCACCATATGGATATGGCTACACCTTC. Encoded protein: CASSPYGYGYTF.

The rearrangement links TRBV4-3 to TRBJ2-5, with D possibly being TRBD1 or TRBD2 (5 bases each). The CDR3 is made up of 15 amino acids. Trimming took 4 bases from V and 1 from J, leaving 13 bases between them. Germline V lookup: CDR1 LGHNA, CDR2 YSLEER. CDR3 nucleotide sequence: TGCGCCAGCAGCCGCGAAGGGACCCGCCAAGAGACCCAGTACTTC. It is translated as CASSREGTRQETQYF.

The chain couples TRBV5-4 to TRBJ2-2, with 11 bases fitting TRBD1. The germline V gene has CDR1 SGHNT and CDR2 YYREEE (reference sequence). The CDR3 is 16 residues long. V lost 4 bases and J lost 5; bases outside the gene matches: 7. DNA for the CDR3: TGTGCCAGCAGCCCTCAGGACAGGGGGCGTACCGGGGAGCTGTTTTTT. Its protein product is CASSPQDRGRTGELFF.

This sequence joins TRBV19 and TRBJ2-1, with a tentative D call TRBD2 (6 bases). Trimming cost V 3 bases and J 4 bases, with 13 bases left between them. Per germline, CDR1 LNHDA and CDR2 SQIVND (reference sequence). The CDR3 runs to 15 residues. The CDR3 DNA is TGTGCCAGTAGTATGTCGGCGGGGAATTACAATGAGCAGTTCTTC. It encodes CASSMSAGNYNEQFF.

The chain couples TRBV7-2 to TRBJ2-7, with 7 bases fitting TRBD2. The CDR3 has 15 residues. Losses at the gene ends were 4 bases for V and 2 bases for J; bases not matched to a gene: 8. Germline V CDR1 and CDR2: SGHTA, FQGNSA. The CDR3 loop is CASSSSLAEAYEQYF. The CDR3 DNA follows: TGTGCCAGCAGCTCGTCTCTAGCGGAGGCCTACGAGCAGTACTTC.

J is TRBJ2-6 and V is TRBV9; no clear D gene. The V gene's germline CDR1 is SGDLS and CDR2 YYNGEE. The CDR3 loop spans 13 amino acids. Trimming left V 2 bases short and J 1 base short, with 1 base between. The CDR3 sequence: CASSVSGANVLTF. CDR3 bases: TGTGCCAGCAGCGTGTCTGGGGCCAACGTCCTGACTTTC.

This rearrangement joins TRBV5-5 to TRBJ1-3, with D perhaps TRBD1 (6 bases). Trimming left V 10 bases short and J 1 base short, with 12 bases between. The CDR3 loop spans 13 amino acids. Germline CDR1 SGHKS, CDR2 YYEKEE (reference sequence). The DNA for the CDR3 is TGTGCCGGAAACAGGGCTTCTGGAAACACCATATATTTT. Translating gives CAGNRASGNTIYF.

The gene calls are TRBV12-3 or TRBV12-4 and TRBJ2-7, with D perhaps TRBD2 (6 bases). The CDR3 is 13 amino acids. The V gene lost 10 bases and the J gene lost 0 bases, with 13 bases spanning the gap. Written as DNA, the CDR3 is TGTGCCACCGCGGGACTTCGCTCCTACGAGCAGTACTTC. Its protein product is CATAGLRSYEQYF.